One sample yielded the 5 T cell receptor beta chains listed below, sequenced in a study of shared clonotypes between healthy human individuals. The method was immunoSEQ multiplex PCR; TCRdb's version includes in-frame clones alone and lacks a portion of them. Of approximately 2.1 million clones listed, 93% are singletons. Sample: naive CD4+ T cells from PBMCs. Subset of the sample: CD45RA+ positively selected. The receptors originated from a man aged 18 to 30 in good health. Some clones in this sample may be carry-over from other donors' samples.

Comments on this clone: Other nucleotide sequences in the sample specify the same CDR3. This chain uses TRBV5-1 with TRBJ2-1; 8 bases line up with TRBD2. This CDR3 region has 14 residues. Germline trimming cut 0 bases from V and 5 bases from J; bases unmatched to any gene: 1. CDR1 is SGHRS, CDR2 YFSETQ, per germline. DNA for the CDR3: TGCGCCAGCAGCTTGGGTAGCGGGGACAATGAGCAGTTCTTC. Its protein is CASSLGSGDNEQFF.

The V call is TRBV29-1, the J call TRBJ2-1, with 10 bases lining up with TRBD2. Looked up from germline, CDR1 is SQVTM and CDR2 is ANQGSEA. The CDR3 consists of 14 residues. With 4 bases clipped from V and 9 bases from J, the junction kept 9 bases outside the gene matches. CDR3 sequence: CSVVQSGRAGEQFF. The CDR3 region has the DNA TGCAGCGTTGTTCAAAGCGGGAGGGCTGGTGAGCAGTTCTTC.

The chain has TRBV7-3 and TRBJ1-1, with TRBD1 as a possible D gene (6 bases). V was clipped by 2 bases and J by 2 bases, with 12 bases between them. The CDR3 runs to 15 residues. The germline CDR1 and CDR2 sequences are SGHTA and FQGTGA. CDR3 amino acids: CASSLLPTGNTEAFF. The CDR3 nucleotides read TGTGCCAGCAGCTTATTGCCGACAGGAAACACTGAAGCTTTCTTT.

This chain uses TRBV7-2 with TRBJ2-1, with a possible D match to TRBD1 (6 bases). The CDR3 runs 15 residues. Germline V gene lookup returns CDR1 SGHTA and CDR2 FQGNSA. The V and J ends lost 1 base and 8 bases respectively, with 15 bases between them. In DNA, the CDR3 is TGTGCCAGCAGCTTAGTACGGACAGTAAACTATGAGCAGTTCTTC. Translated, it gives CASSLVRTVNYEQFF.

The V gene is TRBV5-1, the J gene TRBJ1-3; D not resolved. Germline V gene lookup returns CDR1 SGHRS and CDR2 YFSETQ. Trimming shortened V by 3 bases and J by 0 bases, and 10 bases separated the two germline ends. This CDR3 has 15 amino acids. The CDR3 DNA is TGCGCCAGCAGCTCAAGAGGGAACTCTGGAAACACCATATATTTT. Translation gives CASSSRGNSGNTIYF.